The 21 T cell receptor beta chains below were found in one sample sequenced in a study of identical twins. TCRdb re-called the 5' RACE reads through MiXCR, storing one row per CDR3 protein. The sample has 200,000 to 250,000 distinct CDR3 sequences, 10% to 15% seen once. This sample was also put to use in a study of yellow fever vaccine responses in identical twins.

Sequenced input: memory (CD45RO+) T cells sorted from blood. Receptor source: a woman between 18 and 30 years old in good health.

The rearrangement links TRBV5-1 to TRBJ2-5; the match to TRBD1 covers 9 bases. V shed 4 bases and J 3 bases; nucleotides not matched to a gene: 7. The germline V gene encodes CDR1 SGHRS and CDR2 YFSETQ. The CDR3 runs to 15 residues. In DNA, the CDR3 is TGCGCCAGCAGCAAAGCCGGGACAGGGAAAGAGACCCAGTACTTC. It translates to CASSKAGTGKETQYF. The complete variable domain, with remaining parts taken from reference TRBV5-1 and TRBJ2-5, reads KAGVTQTPRYLIKTRGQQVTLSCSPISGHRSVSWYQQTPGQGLQFLFEYFSETQRNKGNFPGRFSGRQFSNSRSEMNVSTLELGDSALYLCASSKAGTGKETQYFGPGTRLLVL.

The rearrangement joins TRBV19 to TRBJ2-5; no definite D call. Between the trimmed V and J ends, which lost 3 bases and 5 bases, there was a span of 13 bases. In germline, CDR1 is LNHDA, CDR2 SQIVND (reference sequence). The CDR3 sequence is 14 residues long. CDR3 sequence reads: CASSIDPLRETQYF. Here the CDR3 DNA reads TGTGCCAGTAGTATCGACCCACTTCGGGAGACCCAGTACTTC.

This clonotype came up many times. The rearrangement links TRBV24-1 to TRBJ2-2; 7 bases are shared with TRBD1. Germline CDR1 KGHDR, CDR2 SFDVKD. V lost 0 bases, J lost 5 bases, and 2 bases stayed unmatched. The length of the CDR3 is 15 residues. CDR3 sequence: CATSDLDRETGELFF. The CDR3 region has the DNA TGTGCCACCAGTGATTTGGACAGGGAAACCGGGGAGCTGTTTTTT.

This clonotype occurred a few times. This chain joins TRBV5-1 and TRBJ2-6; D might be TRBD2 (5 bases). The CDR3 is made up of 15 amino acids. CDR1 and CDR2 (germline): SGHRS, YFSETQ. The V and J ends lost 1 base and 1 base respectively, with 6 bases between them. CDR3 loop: CASSLRESGANVLTF. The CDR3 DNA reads TGCGCCAGCAGCTTGAGGGAGTCTGGGGCCAACGTCCTGACTTTC. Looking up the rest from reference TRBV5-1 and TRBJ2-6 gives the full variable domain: KAGVTQTPRYLIKTRGQQVTLSCSPISGHRSVSWYQQTPGQGLQFLFEYFSETQRNKGNFPGRFSGRQFSNSRSEMNVSTLELGDSALYLCASSLRESGANVLTFGAGSRLTVL.

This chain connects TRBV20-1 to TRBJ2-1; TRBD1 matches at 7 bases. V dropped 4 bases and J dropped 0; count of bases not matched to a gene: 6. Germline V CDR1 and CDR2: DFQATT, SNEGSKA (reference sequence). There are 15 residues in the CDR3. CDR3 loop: CSATTGANSYNEQFF. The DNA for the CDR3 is TGCAGTGCTACCACAGGGGCTAACTCCTACAATGAGCAGTTCTTC.

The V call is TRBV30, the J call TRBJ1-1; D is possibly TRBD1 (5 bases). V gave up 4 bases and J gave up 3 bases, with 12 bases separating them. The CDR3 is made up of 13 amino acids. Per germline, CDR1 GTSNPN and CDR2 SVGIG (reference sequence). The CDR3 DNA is TGTGCCTGGACTTCGAGGGGAGACACTGAAGCTTTCTTT. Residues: CAWTSRGDTEAFF.

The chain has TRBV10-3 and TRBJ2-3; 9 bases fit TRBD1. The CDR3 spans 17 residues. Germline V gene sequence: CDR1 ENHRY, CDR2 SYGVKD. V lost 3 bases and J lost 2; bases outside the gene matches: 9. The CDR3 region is CAISEVGGQGFTDTQYF. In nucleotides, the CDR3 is TGTGCCATCAGTGAAGTGGGGGGACAGGGCTTCACAGATACGCAGTATTTT.

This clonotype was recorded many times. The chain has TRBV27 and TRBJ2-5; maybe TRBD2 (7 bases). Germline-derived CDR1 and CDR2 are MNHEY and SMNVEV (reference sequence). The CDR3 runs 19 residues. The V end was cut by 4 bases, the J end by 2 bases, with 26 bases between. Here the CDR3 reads CASSSLRGRGKVRQETQYF. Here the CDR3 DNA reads TGTGCCAGCAGTTCCCTCCGAGGGAGGGGGAAAGTGAGGCAAGAGACCCAGTACTTC.

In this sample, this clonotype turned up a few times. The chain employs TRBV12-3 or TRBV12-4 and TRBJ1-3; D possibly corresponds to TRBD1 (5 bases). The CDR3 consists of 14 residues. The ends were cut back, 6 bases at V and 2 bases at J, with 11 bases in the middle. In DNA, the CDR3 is TGTGCCAGCAGGCAGGGAGCCCCTGGAAACACCATATATTTT. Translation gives CASRQGAPGNTIYF.

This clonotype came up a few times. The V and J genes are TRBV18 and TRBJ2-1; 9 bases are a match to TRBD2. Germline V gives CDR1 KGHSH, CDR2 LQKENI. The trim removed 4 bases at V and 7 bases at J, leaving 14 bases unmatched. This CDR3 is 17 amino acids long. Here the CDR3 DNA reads TGTGCCAGCTCACGAAACCGAGCGGGACTAGCTGGTAATGAGCAGTTCTTC. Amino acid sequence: CASSRNRAGLAGNEQFF.

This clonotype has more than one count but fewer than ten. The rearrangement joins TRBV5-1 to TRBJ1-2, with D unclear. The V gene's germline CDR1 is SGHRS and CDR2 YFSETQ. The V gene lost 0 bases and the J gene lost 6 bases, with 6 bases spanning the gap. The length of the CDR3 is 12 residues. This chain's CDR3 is CASSLDGNGYTF. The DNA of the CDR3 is TGCGCCAGCAGCTTGGATGGAAATGGCTACACCTTC.

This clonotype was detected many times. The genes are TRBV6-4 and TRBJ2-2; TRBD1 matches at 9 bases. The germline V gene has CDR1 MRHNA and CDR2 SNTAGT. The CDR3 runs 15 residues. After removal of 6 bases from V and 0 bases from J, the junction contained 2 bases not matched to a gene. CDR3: CASRGQGSNTGELFF. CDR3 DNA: TGTGCCAGCAGAGGACAGGGGTCGAACACCGGGGAGCTGTTTTTT.

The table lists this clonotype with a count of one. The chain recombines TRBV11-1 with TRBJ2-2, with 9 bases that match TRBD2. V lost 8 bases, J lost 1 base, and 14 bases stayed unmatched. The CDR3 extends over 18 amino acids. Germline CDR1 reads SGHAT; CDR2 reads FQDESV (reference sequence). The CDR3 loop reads CASSPGLAGTLNTGELFF. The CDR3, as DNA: TGTGCCAGCTCACCCGGGCTAGCGGGGACCCTGAACACCGGGGAGCTGTTTTTT.

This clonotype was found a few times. The CDR3: CASSRPLAGGVDTQYF. CDR3 coding DNA: TGTGCCAGCAGTCGCCCCCTAGCGGGAGGTGTGGATACGCAGTATTTT. The chain has TRBV3-1 and TRBJ2-3; the match to TRBD2 covers 11 bases. This CDR3 contains 16 residues. CDR1 and CDR2 from the germline V gene are LGHDT and YNNKEL (reference sequence). V was clipped by 6 bases and J by 6 bases; unmatched bases: 11.

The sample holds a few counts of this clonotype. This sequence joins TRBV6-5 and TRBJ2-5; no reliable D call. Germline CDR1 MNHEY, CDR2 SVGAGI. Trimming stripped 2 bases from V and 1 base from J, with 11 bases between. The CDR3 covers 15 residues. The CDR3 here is CASSYGQAIQETQYF. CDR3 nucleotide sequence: TGTGCCAGCAGTTACGGGCAGGCAATCCAAGAGACCCAGTACTTC.

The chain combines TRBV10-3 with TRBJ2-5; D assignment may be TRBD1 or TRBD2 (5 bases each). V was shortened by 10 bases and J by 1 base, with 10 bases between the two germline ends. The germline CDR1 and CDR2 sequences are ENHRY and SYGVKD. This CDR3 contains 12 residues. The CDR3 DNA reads TGTGCCAGCAGGGCGGGCCAAGAGACCCAGTACTTC. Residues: CASRAGQETQYF.

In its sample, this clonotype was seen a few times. The CDR3 reads CASIQGGDTEAFF. CDR3 DNA: TGTGCCAGCATCCAGGGAGGGGACACTGAAGCTTTCTTT. The rearrangement uses TRBV7-9 and TRBJ1-1, with D tentatively TRBD1 (5 bases). Germline CDR1 is SEHNR and CDR2 is FQNEAQ (reference sequence). The CDR3 consists of 13 residues. V lost 7 bases to trimming and J lost 3 bases, with 12 bases between them.

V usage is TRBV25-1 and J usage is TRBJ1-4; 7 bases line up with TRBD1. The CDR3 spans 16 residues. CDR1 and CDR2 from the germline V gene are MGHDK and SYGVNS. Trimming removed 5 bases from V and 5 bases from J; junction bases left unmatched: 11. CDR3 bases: TGTGCCAGCAGTACTCGTCAGGGACAGATCAATGAAAAACTGTTTTTT. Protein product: CASSTRQGQINEKLFF.

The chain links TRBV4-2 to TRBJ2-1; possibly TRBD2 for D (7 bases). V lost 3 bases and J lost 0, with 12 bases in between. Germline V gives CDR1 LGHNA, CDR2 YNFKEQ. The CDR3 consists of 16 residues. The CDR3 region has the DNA TGTGCCAGCAGCCAGCTCGGGGGGCTCTCCTACAATGAGCAGTTCTTC. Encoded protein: CASSQLGGLSYNEQFF.

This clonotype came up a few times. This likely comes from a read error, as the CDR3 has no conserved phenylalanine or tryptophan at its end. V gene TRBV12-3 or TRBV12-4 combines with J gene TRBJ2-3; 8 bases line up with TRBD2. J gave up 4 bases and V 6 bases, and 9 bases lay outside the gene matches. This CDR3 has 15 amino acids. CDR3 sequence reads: CASRRAGGRADTQYS. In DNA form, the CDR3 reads TGTGCCAGCAGACGGGCGGGAGGAAGGGCAGATACGCAGTATTCT.

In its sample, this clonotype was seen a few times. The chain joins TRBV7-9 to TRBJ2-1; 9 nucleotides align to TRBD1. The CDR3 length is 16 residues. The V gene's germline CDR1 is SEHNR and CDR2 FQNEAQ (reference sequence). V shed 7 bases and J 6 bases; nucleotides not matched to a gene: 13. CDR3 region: CASTHRPDRGTNEQFF. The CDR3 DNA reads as TGTGCCAGCACCCACCGTCCGGACAGGGGCACCAATGAGCAGTTCTTC.